This T cell receptor beta chain was documented in a study of graft-versus-host responses after intestinal transplantation. Method: immunoSEQ multiplex PCR; TCRdb's copy keeps in-frame clones and lacks some. The sample records around 97,000 clones, 91% being singletons. The germline V gene encodes CDR1 SGHAT and CDR2 FQNNGV. Trimming took off 5 bases at V and 3 bases at J, with 8 bases between the two ends. The CDR3 contains 12 residues. Comments on this clone: What it binds is not known.

The sequence was collected from a human donor who was the organ donor for an intestinal transplant. The sequences come from unstimulated CD4+ T cells sorted from spleen or lymph node cells, collected before transplant. The V gene is TRBV11-2, the J gene TRBJ2-7; D call uncertain. For the CDR3, the DNA is TGTGCCAGCAGCCCCGAGATCTACGAGCAGTACTTC. Protein product: CASSPEIYEQYF.